This TCR beta chain was sequenced for a study of Graves' ophthalmopathy and Graves' hyperthyroidism. Germline CDR1 and CDR2: DFQATT and SNEGSKA (reference sequence). The germline V and J ends were trimmed by 6 bases and 10 bases, with 18 bases remaining between them. The CDR3 extends over 12 amino acids. From RNA, the CDR3 regions of TCR beta chains were amplified and sequenced. Second-round multiplex PCR came after first-round RT-PCR with HTBI primers. TCRdb re-analysed the multiplex PCR reads in MiXCR, keeping a single row per CDR3 protein. The repertoire has 35,000 to 45,000 distinct CDR3 sequences, roughly 50% of them found once; the top ten carry approximately 30%.

The receptor was isolated from an adult woman with stable Graves' hyperthyroidism. Sequencing was done on a sample of peripheral blood. This rearrangement joins TRBV20-1 to TRBJ1-1, with D perhaps TRBD1 (6 bases). The chain's CDR3 is CSAASGGRRAFF. The CDR3 nucleotides are TGCAGTGCCGCGAGCGGGGGGCGCAGAGCTTTCTTT.